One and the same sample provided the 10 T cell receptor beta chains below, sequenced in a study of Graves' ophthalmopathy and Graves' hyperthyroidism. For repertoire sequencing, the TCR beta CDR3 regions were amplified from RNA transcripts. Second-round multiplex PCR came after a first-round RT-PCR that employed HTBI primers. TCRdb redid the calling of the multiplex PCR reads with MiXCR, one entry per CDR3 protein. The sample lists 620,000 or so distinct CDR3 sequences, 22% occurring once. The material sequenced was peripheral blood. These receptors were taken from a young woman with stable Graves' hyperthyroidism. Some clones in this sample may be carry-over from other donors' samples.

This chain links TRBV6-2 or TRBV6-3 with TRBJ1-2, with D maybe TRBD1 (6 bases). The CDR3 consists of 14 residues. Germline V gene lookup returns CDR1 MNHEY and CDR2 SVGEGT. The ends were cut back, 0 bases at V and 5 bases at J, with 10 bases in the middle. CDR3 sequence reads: CASSYSSQGYGYTF. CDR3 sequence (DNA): TGTGCCAGCAGTTACTCGAGTCAGGGGTATGGCTACACCTTC.

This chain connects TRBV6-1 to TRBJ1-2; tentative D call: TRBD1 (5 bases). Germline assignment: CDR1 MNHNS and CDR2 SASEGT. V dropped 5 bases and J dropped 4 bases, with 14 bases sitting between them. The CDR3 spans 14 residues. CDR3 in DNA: TGTGCCAGCAGTCTTCCCCGGGGCGGCTATGGCTACACCTTC. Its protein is CASSLPRGGYGYTF.

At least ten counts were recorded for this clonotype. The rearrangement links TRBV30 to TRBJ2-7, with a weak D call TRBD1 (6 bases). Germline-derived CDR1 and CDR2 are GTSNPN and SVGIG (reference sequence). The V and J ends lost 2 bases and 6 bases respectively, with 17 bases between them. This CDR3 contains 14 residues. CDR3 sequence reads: CAWSQGQKGSEQYF. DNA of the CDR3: TGTGCCTGGAGTCAAGGACAGAAAGGGTCCGAGCAGTACTTC.

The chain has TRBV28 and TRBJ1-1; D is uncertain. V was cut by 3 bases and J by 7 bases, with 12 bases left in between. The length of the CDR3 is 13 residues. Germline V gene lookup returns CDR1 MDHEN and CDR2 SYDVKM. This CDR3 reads CASSFPERFEAFF. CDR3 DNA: TGTGCCAGCAGTTTCCCGGAACGTTTTGAAGCTTTCTTT.

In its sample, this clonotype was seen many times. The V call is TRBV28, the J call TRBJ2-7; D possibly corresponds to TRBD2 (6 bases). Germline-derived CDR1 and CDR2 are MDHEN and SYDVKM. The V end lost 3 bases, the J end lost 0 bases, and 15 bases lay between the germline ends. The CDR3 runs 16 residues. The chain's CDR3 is CASSFYGGVHSYEQYF. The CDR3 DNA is TGTGCCAGCAGTTTCTATGGCGGGGTCCACTCCTACGAGCAGTACTTC.

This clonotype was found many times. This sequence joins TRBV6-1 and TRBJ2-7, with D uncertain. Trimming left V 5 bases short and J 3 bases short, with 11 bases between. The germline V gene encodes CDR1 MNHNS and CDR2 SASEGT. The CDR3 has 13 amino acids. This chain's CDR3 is CASSRDGNYEQYF. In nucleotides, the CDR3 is TGTGCCAGCAGTCGCGACGGAAACTACGAGCAGTACTTC.

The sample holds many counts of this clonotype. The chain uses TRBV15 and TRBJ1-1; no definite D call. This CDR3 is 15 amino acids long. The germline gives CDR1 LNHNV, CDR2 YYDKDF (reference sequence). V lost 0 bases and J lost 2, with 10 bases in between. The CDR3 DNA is TGTGCCACCAGCAGAGATAAGGGCGGAAACACTGAAGCTTTCTTT. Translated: CATSRDKGGNTEAFF.

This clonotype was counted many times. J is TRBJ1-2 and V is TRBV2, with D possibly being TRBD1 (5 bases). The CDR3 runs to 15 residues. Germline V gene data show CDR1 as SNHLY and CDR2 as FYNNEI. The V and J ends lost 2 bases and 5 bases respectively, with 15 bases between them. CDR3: CASSETEGTVYGYTF. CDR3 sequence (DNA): TGTGCCAGCAGTGAAACGGAGGGGACGGTTTATGGCTACACCTTC.

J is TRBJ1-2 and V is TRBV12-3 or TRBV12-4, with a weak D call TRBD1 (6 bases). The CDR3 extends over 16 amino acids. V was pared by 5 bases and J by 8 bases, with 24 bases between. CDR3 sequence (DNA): TGTGCCAGCAGTCCCGCTCCGGGACAACAACAGGAGGGCTACACCTTC. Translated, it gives CASSPAPGQQQEGYTF.

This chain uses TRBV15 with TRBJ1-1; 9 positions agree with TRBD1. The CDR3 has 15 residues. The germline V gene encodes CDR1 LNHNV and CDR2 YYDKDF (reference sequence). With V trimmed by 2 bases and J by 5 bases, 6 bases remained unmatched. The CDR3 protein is CATSRPGQGYTEAFF. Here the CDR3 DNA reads TGTGCCACCAGCAGACCGGGACAGGGCTATACTGAAGCTTTCTTT.